The text below deals with one TCR beta chain. The antigen remains unidentified. Deletions cut 0 bases from V and 1 base from J, with 10 bases between. CDR3 length equals 15 residues. Germline V gene sequence: CDR1 SGHKS, CDR2 YYEKEE (reference sequence). This sample is part of a study of T cell responses to AZD1222 COVID-19 vaccine. The repertoire was sequenced with immunoSEQ multiplex PCR; TCRdb's copy has only in-frame clones and lacks some. The data show approximately 190,000 clones, about 93% seen once. The study's findings and limits: When two AZD1222 doses had been given, Spike-specific TCR breadth and depth rose.

This chain uses TRBV5-5 with TRBJ1-1, with D uncertain. Here the sequenced sample was peripheral blood, taken 28 days after the second AZD1222 dose. The TCR was taken from an adult who received the AZD1222 COVID-19 vaccine. The CDR3 DNA reads TGTGCCAGCAGCTTGGCCTGGACGTGGAACACTGAAGCTTTCTTT. Translating it yields CASSLAWTWNTEAFF.